Listed here are 24 T cell receptor beta chains from one sample, sequenced in a study of blood T cell repertoires in COVID-19 (dated by TCRdb to 2020 to 2022). Library prep was done by the immunoSEQ multiplex PCR assay. This immuneACCESS table, as held by TCRdb, lists in-frame sequences with V and J called but not all clones. Of the missing ones, under half trace to an unresolved V gene in checked studies; the others have no known cause. In this sample the table shows roughly 140,000 clones, around three quarters of which occur a single time. Of the sample, around 4.4% is held by the ten largest clones. Sequenced input: peripheral blood. The receptors were gathered from a man aged 55 to 70 with acute or convalescent COVID-19.

This clone was seen only once. This rearrangement joins TRBV5-5 to TRBJ1-1, with D maybe TRBD1 (6 bases). CDR1 is SGHKS and CDR2 is YYEKEE in the germline V gene (reference sequence). CDR3 length: 13 amino acids. The V gene lost 0 bases and the J gene lost 5 bases, with 8 bases spanning the gap. The CDR3 loop reads CASSLEGHTEAFF. The CDR3 DNA sequence: TGTGCCAGCAGCTTGGAGGGACATACTGAAGCTTTCTTT.

This clone has only a few counts. The CDR3 DNA follows: TGTGCCAGCAGTGAAGGCGGAATTGAGCAGTTCTTC. It codes for CASSEGGIEQFF. This chain joins TRBV6-1 and TRBJ2-1; D gene unclear. The ends were cut back, 1 base at V and 9 bases at J, with 7 bases in the middle. Germline values: CDR1 MNHNS, CDR2 SASEGT. CDR3 length: 12 residues.

There are a few counts of this clone. The sample holds other DNA sequences that translate to the same CDR3. This chain connects TRBV19 to TRBJ1-5; TRBD1 agrees at 9 bases. The length of the CDR3 is 15 residues. Germline CDR1 and CDR2: LNHDA and SQIVND (reference sequence). V trimming: 4 bases; J trimming: 1 base; junction bases outside the gene matches: 2. The CDR3 spells CASSTGTGSNQPQHF. The CDR3 bases are TGTGCCAGTAGTACCGGGACAGGGAGCAATCAGCCCCAGCATTTT. Looking up the rest from reference TRBV19 and TRBJ1-5 gives the full variable domain: DGGITQSPKYLFRKEGQNVTLSCEQNLNHDAMYWYRQDPGQGLRLIYYSQIVNDFQKGDIAEGYSVSREKKESFPLTVTSAQKNPTAFYLCASSTGTGSNQPQHFGDGTRLSIL.

The V call is TRBV9, the J call TRBJ2-5; 7 nucleotides agree with TRBD1. The germline V gene has CDR1 SGDLS and CDR2 YYNGEE. The CDR3 covers 16 residues. V lost 4 bases, J lost 1 base, and 10 bases stayed unmatched. CDR3 in amino acids: CASSSHPDRSQETQYF. In DNA, the CDR3 is TGTGCCAGCAGCTCCCACCCGGACAGGTCCCAAGAGACCCAGTACTTC.

This clone was seen a few times. This chain connects TRBV12-3 or TRBV12-4 to TRBJ2-7; the D gene is possibly TRBD1 (6 bases). This CDR3 has 13 amino acids. Trimming removed 4 bases from V and 5 bases from J, with 12 bases in between. CDR3 in DNA: TGTGCCAGCAGTTCCACAGGGACCCACGAGCAGTACTTC. Translation gives CASSSTGTHEQYF.

This sequence joins TRBV6-6 and TRBJ2-1; 8 bases align to TRBD2. Germline lookup yields CDR1 MNHNY and CDR2 SVGAGI (reference sequence). The V gene end was trimmed by 6 bases and the J gene end by 8 bases; junction bases not matched to a gene: 9. The CDR3 contains 14 residues. The CDR3 sequence is CASSYEAGVDEQFF. CDR3 bases: TGTGCCAGCAGCTATGAAGCGGGAGTAGATGAGCAGTTCTTC.

This chain links TRBV29-1 with TRBJ2-7; 11 positions match TRBD2. The germline CDR1 and CDR2 sequences are SQVTM and ANQGSEA. The CDR3 is made up of 14 amino acids. The V segment lost 6 bases and the J segment 1 base; nucleotides outside the gene matches: 5. The CDR3 sequence: CSVATSGSSYEQYF. The CDR3 DNA reads as TGCAGCGTCGCCACTAGCGGGAGTTCCTACGAGCAGTACTTC.

The chain recombines TRBV11-2 with TRBJ2-1; the match to TRBD2 covers 10 bases. The V and J ends lost 3 bases and 4 bases, in that order; junction bases with no gene match: 3. This CDR3 region has 15 residues. The germline gives CDR1 SGHAT, CDR2 FQNNGV. The CDR3 loop reads CASSLVAGGYNEQFF. CDR3 DNA: TGTGCCAGCAGCTTGGTAGCGGGAGGATACAATGAGCAGTTCTTC.

This rearrangement joins TRBV10-3 to TRBJ2-7; 8 nucleotides line up with TRBD2. This CDR3 spans 13 amino acids. Trimming at V came to 6 bases and at J to 5 bases, leaving 6 bases not matched to a gene. Germline V CDR1 and CDR2: ENHRY, SYGVKD. The CDR3 DNA sequence: TGTGCCATCAGCATCGGGACTAGTGACGAGCAGTACTTC. Residues: CAISIGTSDEQYF.

DNA of the CDR3: TGTGCCAGCAGCTTAGTGCTAGGGGGCGAGCAGTACTTC. As protein: CASSLVLGGEQYF. This chain connects TRBV11-2 to TRBJ2-7, with TRBD1 as a possible D gene (6 bases). This CDR3 contains 13 residues. V was cut by 1 base and J by 6 bases, with 10 bases left in between. CDR1 and CDR2 (germline): SGHAT, FQNNGV.

The CDR3 DNA is TGTGCCAGCAGCCAAGATCGCGGGTCTCAGCCCCAGCATTTT. Translating gives CASSQDRGSQPQHF. The rearrangement joins TRBV3-1 (or the pseudogene TRBV3-2) to TRBJ1-5; D uncertain. This CDR3 comprises 14 residues. Trimming removed 0 bases from V and 6 bases from J, with 9 bases in between. Germline CDR1 is LGHDT and CDR2 is YNNKEL (reference sequence).

The V gene is TRBV11-2, the J gene TRBJ1-2; the D is unclear. CDR3 size: 11 residues. Trimming left V 4 bases short and J 8 bases short, with 8 bases between. Germline-derived CDR1 and CDR2 are SGHAT and FQNNGV. The CDR3 sequence is CASSSSEGYTF. DNA for the CDR3: TGTGCCAGCAGCTCAAGTGAGGGCTACACCTTC.

The rearrangement uses TRBV28 and TRBJ1-1, with D uncertain. V lost 2 bases, J lost 1 base, and 14 bases lay in between. Per the germline V gene, CDR1 is MDHEN and CDR2 is SYDVKM. The CDR3 length is 16 residues. This CDR3 reads CASSLAPGEANTEAFF. The DNA of the CDR3 is TGTGCCAGCAGTTTAGCCCCCGGGGAGGCGAACACTGAAGCTTTCTTT.

This clone was counted only a few times. This chain connects TRBV20-1 to TRBJ2-3; D ambiguous. The length of the CDR3 is 11 residues. Trimming stripped 0 bases from V and 5 bases from J, with 3 bases between. The germline V gene encodes CDR1 DFQATT and CDR2 SNEGSKA (reference sequence). CDR3 bases: TGCAGTGCTAGAGATCGAGATACGCAGTATTTT. Protein sequence: CSARDRDTQYF.

V and J are TRBV11-1 and TRBJ2-7; tentatively, D is TRBD1 (6 bases). V was cut by 3 bases and J by 4 bases, with 13 bases left in between. Germline CDR1 is SGHAT and CDR2 is FQDESV (reference sequence). The CDR3 has 14 residues. DNA for the CDR3: TGTGCCAGCAGCTTTGGACAGATTTCTTACGAGCAGTACTTC. This translates into CASSFGQISYEQYF.

V usage is TRBV4-1 and J usage is TRBJ2-5, with 7 positions matching TRBD2. The CDR3 consists of 18 residues. Looked up from germline, CDR1 is MGHRA and CDR2 is YSYEKL. V gave up 1 base and J gave up 3 bases; unmatched junction bases: 14. CDR3 protein: CASSQGLSGTMAEETQYF. The CDR3 nucleotides read TGCGCCAGCAGCCAAGGTTTATCCGGGACTATGGCAGAAGAGACCCAGTACTTC.

In this sample, this clone turned up a few times. The V call is TRBV20-1, the J call TRBJ2-7; 10 positions match TRBD2. The CDR3 spans 16 residues. J gave up 2 bases and V 3 bases, and 10 bases lay outside the gene matches. Germline CDR1 and CDR2: DFQATT and SNEGSKA (reference sequence). The CDR3 loop is CSASSSGRKKAYEQYF. CDR3 bases: TGCAGTGCTAGTTCTAGCGGGAGAAAAAAGGCCTACGAGCAGTACTTC.

The rearrangement links TRBV5-6 to TRBJ1-5; 8 bases fit TRBD1. This CDR3 has 17 amino acids. Germline V CDR1 and CDR2: SGHDT, YYEEEE. The trim removed 4 bases at V and 0 bases at J, leaving 9 bases unmatched. The CDR3: CASSKTGQAHSNQPQHF. The CDR3 region has the DNA TGTGCCAGCAGCAAAACGGGACAGGCTCATAGCAATCAGCCCCAGCATTTT.

This rearrangement joins TRBV6-6 to TRBJ2-7; TRBD2 matches 7 bases. J gave up 1 base and V 8 bases, and 5 bases lay outside the gene matches. From germline, CDR1 is MNHNY and CDR2 SVGAGI (reference sequence). The CDR3 is made up of 13 amino acids. CDR3 amino acids: CASAVSGSYEQYF. In nucleotides, the CDR3 is TGTGCCAGCGCGGTTAGCGGGTCCTACGAGCAGTACTTC.

The chain has TRBV19 and TRBJ1-1, with TRBD1 as a possible D gene (6 bases). The ends were cut back, 5 bases at V and 5 bases at J, with 27 bases in the middle. There are 18 residues in the CDR3. Germline V gene sequence: CDR1 LNHDA, CDR2 SQIVND (reference sequence). In DNA form, the CDR3 reads TGTGCCAGTAGTGTTGACCGGGACACCCTGATGAAGTTTACTGAAGCTTTCTTT. As protein: CASSVDRDTLMKFTEAFF.

This clone was seen repeatedly, ten times or more. V gene TRBV5-4 combines with J gene TRBJ2-7; tentative D call: TRBD1 (6 bases). The CDR3 totals 15 residues. The V and J ends lost 4 bases and 5 bases respectively, with 19 bases between them. Germline assignment: CDR1 SGHNT and CDR2 YYREEE (reference sequence). The CDR3 DNA follows: TGTGCCAGCAGCCAAGAGAGGGCCAGGGGACACGAGCAGTACTTC. Protein: CASSQERARGHEQYF.

The chain links TRBV5-4 to TRBJ1-2; the match to TRBD1 covers 7 bases. The germline gives CDR1 SGHNT, CDR2 YYREEE (reference sequence). V lost 3 bases, J lost 7 bases, and 6 bases stayed unmatched. The CDR3 totals 13 residues. CDR3 in amino acids: CASSSQGISGYTF. In DNA form, the CDR3 reads TGTGCCAGCAGCTCACAGGGGATAAGTGGCTACACCTTC.

This clone has more than one count but fewer than ten. V and J are TRBV10-1 and TRBJ2-7; TRBD2 might be the D (7 bases). V lost 1 base, J lost 6 bases, and 13 bases lay in between. The CDR3 contains 14 residues. The V gene's germline CDR1 is WNHNN and CDR2 SYGVQD (reference sequence). The CDR3 DNA reads as TGCGCCAGCAGTGAGTATGGGGGAGGGGGCGAGCAGTACTTC. Amino acid sequence: CASSEYGGGGEQYF.

This clone has a single count. The V and J genes are TRBV10-3 and TRBJ2-7; weak D call: TRBD1 (5 bases). The CDR3 runs to 11 residues. Trimming left V 5 bases short and J 6 bases short, with 8 bases between. CDR1 ENHRY and CDR2 SYGVKD come from the germline V gene. CDR3: CAISQGAEQYF. In nucleotides, the CDR3 is TGTGCCATCAGTCAGGGCGCCGAGCAGTACTTC.